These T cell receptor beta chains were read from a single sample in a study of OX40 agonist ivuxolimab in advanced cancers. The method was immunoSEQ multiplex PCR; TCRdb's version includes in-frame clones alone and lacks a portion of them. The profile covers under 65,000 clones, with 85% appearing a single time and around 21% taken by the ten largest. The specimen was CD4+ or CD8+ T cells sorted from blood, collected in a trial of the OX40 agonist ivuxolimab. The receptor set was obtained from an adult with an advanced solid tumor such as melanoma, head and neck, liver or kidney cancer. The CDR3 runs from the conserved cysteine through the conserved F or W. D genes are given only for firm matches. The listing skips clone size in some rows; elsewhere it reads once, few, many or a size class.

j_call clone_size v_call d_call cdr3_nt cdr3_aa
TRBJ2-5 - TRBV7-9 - TGTGCCAGCAGCAAAAGCGGCCCCGGGGAGACCCAGTACTTC CASSKSGPGETQYF
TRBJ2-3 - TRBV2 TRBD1 TGTGCCAGCAGTGAGGGGGACAGAAACGCGCAGTATTTT CASSEGDRNAQYF
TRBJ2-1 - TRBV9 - TGTGCCAGCAGCGTAGGAGGGGCCGATGAGCAGTTCTTC CASSVGGADEQFF
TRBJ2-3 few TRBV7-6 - TGTGCCAGCAGCTCAAGCGGACTTTCCACGGGGGCGCAGTATTTT CASSSSGLSTGAQYF
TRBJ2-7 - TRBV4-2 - TGTGCCAGCAGCCAGGGGAATCCCTCCGAGCAGTACTTC CASSQGNPSEQYF
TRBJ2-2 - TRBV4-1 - TGCGCCAGCCGGGACACGAACACCGGGGAGCTGTTTTTT CASRDTNTGELFF
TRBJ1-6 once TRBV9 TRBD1 TGTGCCAGCAGCACACACTCAGGGGGGAATTCACCCCTCCACTTT CASSTHSGGNSPLHF
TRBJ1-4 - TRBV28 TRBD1 TGTGCCAGCAGTTCGGGACAGGGCTACACTAATGAAAAACTGTTTTTT CASSSGQGYTNEKLFF
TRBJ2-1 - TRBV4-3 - TGCGCCAGCAGCCAAGCGCGAGGGCCGCGGTCCTACAATGAGCAGTTCTTC CASSQARGPRSYNEQFF
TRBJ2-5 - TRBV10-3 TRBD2 TGTGCCATCAGTGGGTCTAGCGGGCACCAAGAGACCCAGTACTTC CAISGSSGHQETQYF
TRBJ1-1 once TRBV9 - TGTGCCAGCAGGCCGGGGGGAGGATCAATGAACACTGAAGCTTTCTTT CASRPGGGSMNTEAFF
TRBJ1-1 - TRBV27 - TGTGCCAGCAGGCTTACCGGGGTTAGCAACACTGAAGCTTTCTTT CASRLTGVSNTEAFF
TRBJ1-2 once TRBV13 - TGTGCCAGCAGCCAGACCCAGGTTTGGGATGGCTACACCTTC CASSQTQVWDGYTF
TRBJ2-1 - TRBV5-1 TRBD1 TGCGCCAGCAGCCCCCGGGACAGGGATTTCTTC CASSPRDRDFF
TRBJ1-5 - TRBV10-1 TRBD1 TGCGCCAGCAGGGACCCGGGACAGGGGATAAATCAGCCCCAGCATTTT CASRDPGQGINQPQHF
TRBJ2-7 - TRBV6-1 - TGTGCCAGCAGAGATACTAGCCGAAACTCCTACGAGCAGTACTTC CASRDTSRNSYEQYF
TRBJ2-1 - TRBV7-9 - TGTGCCAGCAGCTTAGGACTACGCAATGAGCAGTTCTTC CASSLGLRNEQFF
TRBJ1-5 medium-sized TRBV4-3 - TGCGCCAGCAGCCAAGAAAGCGATCAGCCCCAGCATTTT CASSQESDQPQHF
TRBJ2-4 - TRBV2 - TGTGCCAGCAGTGAAGCCCCAGGGGACATTCAGTACTTC CASSEAPGDIQYF
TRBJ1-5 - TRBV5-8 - TGTGCCAGCAGCCCGGTGGGGGGCTCGGGTCAGCCCCAGCATTTT CASSPVGGSGQPQHF
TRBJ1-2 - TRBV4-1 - TGCGCCAGCAGCCAAGGTGGCACGCCCTATGGCTACACCTTC CASSQGGTPYGYTF
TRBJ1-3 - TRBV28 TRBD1 TGTGCCAGCAACTTAGACAGGGCTACTGGAAACACCATATATTTT CASNLDRATGNTIYF
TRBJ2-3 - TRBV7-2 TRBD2 TGTGCCAGCAGCTACTCACTAGCGGGGGGGCTTGATACGCAGTATTTT CASSYSLAGGLDTQYF
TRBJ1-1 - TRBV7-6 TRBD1 TGTGCCAGCAGCGGGACAGGGTTCACTGAAGCTTTCTTT CASSGTGFTEAFF
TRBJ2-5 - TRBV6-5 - TGTGCCAGCAGTTACGGGCAGACCCAGTACTTC CASSYGQTQYF
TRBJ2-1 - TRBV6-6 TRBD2 TGTGCCAGCAGTTACTCCCTTAGCGGGAGCAATGAGCAGTTCTTC CASSYSLSGSNEQFF
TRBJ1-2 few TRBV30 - TGTGCCTGGGAAGGGCAGACCTATGGCTACACCTTC CAWEGQTYGYTF
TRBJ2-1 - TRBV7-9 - TGTGCCAGCAGCTCCAAAACAGGGAGCTCCTACAATGAGCAGTTCTTC CASSSKTGSSYNEQFF
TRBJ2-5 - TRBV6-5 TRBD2 TGTGCCAGCCTCAGGGCGGGGGAGGAGACCCAGTACTTC CASLRAGEETQYF
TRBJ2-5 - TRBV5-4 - TGTGCCAGCTCTGGGGAGACCCAGTACTTC CASSGETQYF
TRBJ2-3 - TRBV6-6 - TGTGCCAGCTCCGGGACCCACACAGATACGCAGTATTTT CASSGTHTDTQYF
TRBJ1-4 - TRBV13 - TGTGCCAGCAGCTTCGGAGGGGATGAAAAACTGTTTTTT CASSFGGDEKLFF
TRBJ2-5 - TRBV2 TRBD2 TGTGCCAGCAGTGGGGCCACTAGCGGGGGGGAGGATGAGACCCAGTACTTC CASSGATSGGEDETQYF
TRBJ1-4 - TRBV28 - TGTGCCAGCAAAAGGGGAGACCGGCCTGAAAAACTGTTTTTT CASKRGDRPEKLFF
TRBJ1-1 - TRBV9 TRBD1 TGTGCCAGCAGCGCTTTCCCAGGGGGCAGGACTGAAGCTTTCTTT CASSAFPGGRTEAFF
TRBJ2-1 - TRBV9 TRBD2 TGTGCCAGCAGCGTGCGGGGGGATTCAAACAATGAGCAGTTCTTC CASSVRGDSNNEQFF
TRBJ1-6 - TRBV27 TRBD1 TGTGCCAGCAGTCATGGACAGGGTAATTCACCCCTCCACTTT CASSHGQGNSPLHF
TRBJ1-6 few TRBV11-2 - TGTGCCAGCAGCTTAGTTCCAGGCTTCTATAATTCACCCCTCCACTTT CASSLVPGFYNSPLHF
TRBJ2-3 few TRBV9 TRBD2 TGTGCCAGCAGCGGGACTAGCGGGAATACGCAGTATTTT CASSGTSGNTQYF
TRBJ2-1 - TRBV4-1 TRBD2 TGCGCCAGCAGCCAACATATGTCGTCTAGCGGGGGCTCCTACAATGAGCAGTTCTTC CASSQHMSSSGGSYNEQFF
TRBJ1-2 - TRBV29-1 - TGCAGCGTTGTAAGGCCACAGGGAGTGTCGGCCTATGGCTACACCTTC CSVVRPQGVSAYGYTF
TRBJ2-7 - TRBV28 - TGTGCCAGCAGCCCGACAGTTTCCTACGAGCAGTACTTC CASSPTVSYEQYF
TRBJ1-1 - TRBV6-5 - TGTGCCAGCAGTTACTCGAGAGGGACAATGAACACTGAAGCTTTCTTT CASSYSRGTMNTEAFF
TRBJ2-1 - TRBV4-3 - TGCGCCAGCAGCCAGGCCCCGTGGAGTGAGCAGTTCTTC CASSQAPWSEQFF
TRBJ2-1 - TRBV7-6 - TGTGCCAGCAGCTTAGGGACTAATAACGGCAGCCCCTACAATGAGCAGTTCTTC CASSLGTNNGSPYNEQFF
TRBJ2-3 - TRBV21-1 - TGTGCCAGCAAACCGGGACGGGCCACAGATACGCAGTATTTT CASKPGRATDTQYF
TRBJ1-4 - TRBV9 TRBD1 TGTGCCAGCAGCGGACCGACAGGGGGCCAAGAAAAACTGTTTTTT CASSGPTGGQEKLFF
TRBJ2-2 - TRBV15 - TGTGCCACCAGCGGGCCCCACGGAACCAACCCGAACACCGGGGAGCTGTTTTTT CATSGPHGTNPNTGELFF
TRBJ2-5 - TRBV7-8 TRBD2 TGTGCCAGCAGCTCGCCAGGGGGACTAGCGAGGGAGACCCAGTACTTC CASSSPGGLARETQYF
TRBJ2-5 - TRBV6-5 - TGTGCCAGCAGTTACCTGTCAGACCAAGAGACCCAGTACTTC CASSYLSDQETQYF
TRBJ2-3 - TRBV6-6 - TGTGCCAGCAGAGGACCCTTCACAGATACGCAGTATTTT CASRGPFTDTQYF
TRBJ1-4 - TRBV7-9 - TGTGCCAGCAGCTTAGCGAGTTGGGGTGAAGGAGAAAAACTGTTTTTT CASSLASWGEGEKLFF
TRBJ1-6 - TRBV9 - TGTGCCAGCAGCGTAGGAACGGATTCACCCCTCCACTTT CASSVGTDSPLHF
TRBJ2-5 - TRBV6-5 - TGTGCCAGCAGTTATGATGAGACGGGGACCCAGTACTTC CASSYDETGTQYF
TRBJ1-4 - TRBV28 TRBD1 TGTGCCAGCAGTTTCAGGGGGGAAAGGGCAGCGCTAGCAACTAATGAAAAACTGTTTTTT CASSFRGERAALATNEKLFF
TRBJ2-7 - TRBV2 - TGTGCCAGCAGTGAACCTGCCAGAAACTACGAGCAGTACTTC CASSEPARNYEQYF
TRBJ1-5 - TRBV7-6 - TGTGCCAGCAGCTTCAGGGTGGGTCAGCCCCAGCATTTT CASSFRVGQPQHF